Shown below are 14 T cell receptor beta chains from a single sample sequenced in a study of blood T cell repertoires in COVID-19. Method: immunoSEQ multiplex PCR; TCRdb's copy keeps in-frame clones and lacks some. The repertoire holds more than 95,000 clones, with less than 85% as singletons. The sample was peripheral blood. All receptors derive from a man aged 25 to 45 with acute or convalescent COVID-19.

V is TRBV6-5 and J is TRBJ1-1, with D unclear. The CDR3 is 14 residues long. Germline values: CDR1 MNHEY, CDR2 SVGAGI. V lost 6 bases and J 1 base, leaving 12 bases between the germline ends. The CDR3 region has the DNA TGTGCCAGCAGCCGGGGTGGGGAGAACACTGAAGCTTTCTTT. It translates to CASSRGGENTEAFF.

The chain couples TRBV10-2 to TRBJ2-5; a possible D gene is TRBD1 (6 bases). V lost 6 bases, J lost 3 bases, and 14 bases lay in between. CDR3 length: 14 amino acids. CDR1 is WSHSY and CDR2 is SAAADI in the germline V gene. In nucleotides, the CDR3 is TGCGCCAGCAGACCCACAGGGAGCGAAGAGACCCAGTACTTC. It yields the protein CASRPTGSEETQYF.

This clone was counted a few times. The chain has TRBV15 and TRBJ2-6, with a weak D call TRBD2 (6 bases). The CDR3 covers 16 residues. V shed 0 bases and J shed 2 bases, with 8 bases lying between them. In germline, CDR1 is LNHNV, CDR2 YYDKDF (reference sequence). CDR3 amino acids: CATSREAGTGANVLTF. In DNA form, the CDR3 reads TGTGCCACCAGCAGAGAGGCGGGAACTGGGGCCAACGTCCTGACTTTC.

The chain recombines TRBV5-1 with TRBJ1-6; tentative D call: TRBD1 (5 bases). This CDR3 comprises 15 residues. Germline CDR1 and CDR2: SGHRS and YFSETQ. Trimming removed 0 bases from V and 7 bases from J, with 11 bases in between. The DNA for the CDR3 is TGCGCCAGCAGCTTGGCCGCGGGGCGGAATTCACCCCTCCACTTT. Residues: CASSLAAGRNSPLHF.

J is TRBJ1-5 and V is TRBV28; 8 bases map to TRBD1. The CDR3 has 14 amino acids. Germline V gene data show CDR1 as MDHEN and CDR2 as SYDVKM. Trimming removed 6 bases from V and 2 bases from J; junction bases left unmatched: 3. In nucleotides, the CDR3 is TGTGCCAGCAGGGGGGGACAGGGCAATCAGCCCCAGCATTTT. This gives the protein CASRGGQGNQPQHF.

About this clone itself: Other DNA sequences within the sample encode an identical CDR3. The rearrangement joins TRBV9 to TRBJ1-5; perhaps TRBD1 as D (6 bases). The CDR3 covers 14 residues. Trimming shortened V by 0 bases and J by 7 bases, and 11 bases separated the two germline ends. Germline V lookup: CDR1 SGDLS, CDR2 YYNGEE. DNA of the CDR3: TGTGCCAGCAGCGTAGGGGGGCGCGGCCAGCCCCAGCATTTT. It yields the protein CASSVGGRGQPQHF.

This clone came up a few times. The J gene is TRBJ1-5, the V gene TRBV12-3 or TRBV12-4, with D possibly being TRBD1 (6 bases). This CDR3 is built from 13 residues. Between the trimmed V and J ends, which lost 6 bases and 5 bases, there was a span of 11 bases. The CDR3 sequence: CASSWTEHQPQHF. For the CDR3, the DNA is TGTGCCAGCAGCTGGACAGAACATCAGCCCCAGCATTTT.

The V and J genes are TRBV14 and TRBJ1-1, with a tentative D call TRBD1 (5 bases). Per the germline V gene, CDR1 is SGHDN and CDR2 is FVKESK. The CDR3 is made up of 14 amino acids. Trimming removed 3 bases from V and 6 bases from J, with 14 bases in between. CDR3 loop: CASSQVGRNAEAFF. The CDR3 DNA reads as TGTGCCAGCAGCCAGGTGGGGCGGAATGCTGAAGCTTTCTTT. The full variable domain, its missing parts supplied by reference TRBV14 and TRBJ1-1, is EAGVTQFPSHSVIEKGQTVTLRCDPISGHDNLYWYRRVMGKEIKFLLHFVKESKQDESGMPNNRFLAERTGGTYSTLKVQPAELEDSGVYFCASSQVGRNAEAFFGQGTRLTVV.

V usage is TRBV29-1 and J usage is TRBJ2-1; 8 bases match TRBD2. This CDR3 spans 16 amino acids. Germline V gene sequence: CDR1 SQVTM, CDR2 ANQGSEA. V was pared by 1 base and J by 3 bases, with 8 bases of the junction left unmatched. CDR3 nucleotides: TGCAGCGTTGAAGCACCGTTAGCGGGGATCTACAATGAGCAGTTCTTC. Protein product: CSVEAPLAGIYNEQFF.

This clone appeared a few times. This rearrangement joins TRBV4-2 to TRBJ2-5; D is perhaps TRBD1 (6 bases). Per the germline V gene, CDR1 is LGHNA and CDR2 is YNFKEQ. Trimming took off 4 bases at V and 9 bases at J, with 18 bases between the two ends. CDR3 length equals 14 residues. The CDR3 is CASSLNRVGLAQYF. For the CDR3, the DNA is TGTGCCAGCAGCCTTAACAGGGTGGGTTTAGCCCAGTACTTC.

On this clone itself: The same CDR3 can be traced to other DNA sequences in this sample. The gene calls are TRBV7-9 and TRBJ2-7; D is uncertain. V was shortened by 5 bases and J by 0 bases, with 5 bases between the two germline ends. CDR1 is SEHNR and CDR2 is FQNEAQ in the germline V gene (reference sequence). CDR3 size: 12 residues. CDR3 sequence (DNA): TGTGCCAGCAGCCTAAGCTCCTACGAGCAGTACTTC. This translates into CASSLSSYEQYF.

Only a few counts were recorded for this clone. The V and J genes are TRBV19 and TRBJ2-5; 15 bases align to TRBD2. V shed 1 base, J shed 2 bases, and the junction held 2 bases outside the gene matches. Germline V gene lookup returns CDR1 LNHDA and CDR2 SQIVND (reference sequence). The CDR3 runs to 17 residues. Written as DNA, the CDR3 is TGTGCCAGTAGTATAGTTGGACTAGCGGGAGGGCAAGAGACCCAGTACTTC. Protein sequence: CASSIVGLAGGQETQYF.

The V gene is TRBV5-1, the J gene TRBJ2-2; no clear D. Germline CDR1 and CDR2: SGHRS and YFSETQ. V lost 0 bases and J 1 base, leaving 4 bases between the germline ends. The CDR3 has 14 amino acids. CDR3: CASSLDRNTGELFF. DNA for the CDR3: TGCGCCAGCAGCTTGGACAGGAACACCGGGGAGCTGTTTTTT.

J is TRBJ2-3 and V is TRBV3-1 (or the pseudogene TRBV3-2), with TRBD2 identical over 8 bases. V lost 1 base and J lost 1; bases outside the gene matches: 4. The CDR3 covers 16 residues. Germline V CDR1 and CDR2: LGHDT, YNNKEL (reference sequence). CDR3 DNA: TGTGCCAGCAGCCAAGGGCTTAGCGGGGGCACAGATACGCAGTATTTT. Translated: CASSQGLSGGTDTQYF.